Listed below are T cell receptor beta chains from one sample, sequenced in a study of T cells in Graves' hyperthyroidism and ophthalmopathy. TCRdb re-derived calls from the multiplex PCR reads in MiXCR, one entry per CDR3 protein. The sample holds over 90,000 distinct CDR3 sequences, approximately 50% seen once. The sample comprised blood. Source of these receptors: a man aged 35-49 years with Graves' hyperthyroidism. The CDR3 runs from the conserved cysteine through the conserved F or W. The D gene is left open where the match is weak. The listing skips clone size in some rows; elsewhere it reads once, few, many or a size class.

v_gene	d_gene	abundance	j_gene	CDR3nt	CDR3aa
TRBV18	NA	NA	TRBJ2-7	TGTGCCAGCTCTCGAGGACGGGACTACGAGCAGTACTTC	CASSRGRDYEQYF
TRBV6-1	TRBD2	NA	TRBJ2-3	TGTGCCAGCAGTGAAGAGGTAGCGGGGGGCGCTAGCACAGATACGCAGTATTTT	CASSEEVAGGASTDTQYF
TRBV25-1	NA	NA	TRBJ1-4	TGTGCCAGCAGTGCACCAACTGGGGAGAATGAAAAACTGTTTTTT	CASSAPTGENEKLFF
TRBV18	TRBD1	few	TRBJ1-6	TGTGCCAGCTCACCGTCGGGACAGCAAAATTCACCCCTCCACTTT	CASSPSGQQNSPLHF
TRBV7-9	NA	NA	TRBJ2-1	TGTGCCAGCAGCCGCTGGAGGCAGGGTAGGGATAAGCAGTTCTTC	CASSRWRQGRDKQFF
TRBV2	TRBD1	NA	TRBJ2-7	TGTGCCAGCAGTGGGACAGGGGGCGAGCAGTACTTC	CASSGTGGEQYF
TRBV24-1	NA	NA	TRBJ2-2	TGTGCCACCAGTGAACATCAGGGGGAGCTGTTTTTT	CATSEHQGELFF
TRBV25-1	NA	NA	TRBJ2-7	TGTGCCAGCAGTAGGGGGGTTAGCGGGTGGAACTCCTACGAGCAGTACTTC	CASSRGVSGWNSYEQYF
TRBV7-2	NA	once	TRBJ1-5	TGTGCCAGCTCACCACCCAGTCAAGGTGGCCAGCCCCAGCATTTT	CASSPPSQGGQPQHF
TRBV11-3	TRBD2	NA	TRBJ2-2	TGTGCCAGCAGCTACCTCCCCGGGACTAGCCACACCGGGGAGCTGTTTTTT	CASSYLPGTSHTGELFF
TRBV19	TRBD2	many	TRBJ2-7	TGTGCCAGTAGTATAGAAGCGGGAGGGCCAATCGAGCAGTACTTC	CASSIEAGGPIEQYF
TRBV24-1	NA	NA	TRBJ2-7	TGTGCCACCAGTGATTACAGGGTTTCGAACGAGCAGTACTTC	CATSDYRVSNEQYF
TRBV12-3/TRBV12-4	NA	many	TRBJ2-6	TGTGCCAGCAGTTTACAGGGATCCTCGTCCGGGGCCAACGTCCTGACTTTC	CASSLQGSSSGANVLTF
TRBV15	NA	NA	TRBJ2-6	TGTGCCACCAGCAGTGTTACACACTCTGGGGCCAACGTCCTGACTTTC	CATSSVTHSGANVLTF
TRBV5-4	NA	NA	TRBJ2-3	TGTGCCAGCAGCTTGGAGGCGGTAATCACAGATACGCGGTATTTT	CASSLEAVITDTRYF
TRBV7-8	NA	many	TRBJ1-4	TGTGCCAGCAGCTCCCGACACACCCTCGGGGAAAAACTGTTTTTT	CASSSRHTLGEKLFF
TRBV29-1	NA	NA	TRBJ1-5	TGCAGCGTTGAAGGGGTGGGGCCTACGTATAGCAATCAGCCCCAGCATTTT	CSVEGVGPTYSNQPQHF
TRBV7-9	TRBD1	NA	TRBJ1-2	TGTGCCAGCAGCTTAGCCCCGGGACAGGGTGATGGCTACACCTTC	CASSLAPGQGDGYTF
TRBV6-2/TRBV6-3	NA	many	TRBJ2-7	TGTGCCAGCAGTTACACGGGGCCCTACGAGCAGTACTTC	CASSYTGPYEQYF
TRBV4-3	NA	many	TRBJ1-1	TGCGCCAGCAGCCAAGCTGCGCAGGGCTGGGACACTGAAGCTTTCTTT	CASSQAAQGWDTEAFF
TRBV6-5	NA	NA	TRBJ2-1	TGTGCCAGCAGTCGAGCAGGGAGTGAGCAGTTCTTC	CASSRAGSEQFF
TRBV7-6	NA	NA	TRBJ2-1	TGTGCCAGCAGCTTTTTGGCATGCGAGCAGTTCTTC	CASSFLACEQFF
TRBV7-6	TRBD2	many	TRBJ2-1	TGTGCCAGCAGCTTAGAAGTGAGGCTAGCGGGATACAATGAGCAGTTCTTC	CASSLEVRLAGYNEQFF
TRBV5-8	NA	many	TRBJ2-1	TGTGCCAGCAGCCCCGTCGGAGCCGATGAGCAGTTCTTC	CASSPVGADEQFF
TRBV5-6	NA	few	TRBJ2-3	TGTGCCAGCAGCTGGGGGGCGGTAATCACAGATACGCAGTATTTT	CASSWGAVITDTQYF
TRBV7-8	NA	many	TRBJ1-1	TGTGCCAGCAGCTTAGCGACAGTTAGGGACACTGAAGCTTTCTTT	CASSLATVRDTEAFF
TRBV7-2	NA	many	TRBJ2-7	TGTGCCAGCAGCTTAGGTAGTCCCCGCTACGAGCAGTACTTC	CASSLGSPRYEQYF
TRBV15	TRBD2	NA	TRBJ2-7	TGTGCCACCAGCAGAGATCTAGCGGGAGGGTACGAGCAGTACTTC	CATSRDLAGGYEQYF
TRBV7-8	TRBD2	NA	TRBJ2-3	TGTGCCAGCAGCTTCCGGGAGGTCACAGATACGCAGTATTTT	CASSFREVTDTQYF
TRBV6-5	NA	few	TRBJ1-1	TGTGCCAGCAGTTACTACCCAACCCAACGGGACAAGCTGAACACTGAAGCTTTCTTT	CASSYYPTQRDKLNTEAFF
TRBV5-1	NA	NA	TRBJ1-1	TGCGCCAGCAGCGAGACTGAAGCTTTCTTT	CASSETEAFF
TRBV5-6	TRBD2	many	TRBJ2-3	TGTGCCAGCAGGCTAGCGGGGGACACAGATACGCAGTATTTT	CASRLAGDTDTQYF
TRBV10-3	NA	few	TRBJ1-2	TGTGTCCCTTTTAGAGTGGCTATATTCTTATGTGCTAACTATGGCTACACCTTC	CVPFRVAIFLCANYGYTF
TRBV19	NA	NA	TRBJ1-6	TGTGCCAGTAGTATAGCCAGGGCGCCTTCTTCACCCCTCCACTTT	CASSIARAPSSPLHF
TRBV20-1	TRBD1	NA	TRBJ1-5	TGCAGTGCTTACCGGGACAGCCTCAATCAGCCCCAGCATTTT	CSAYRDSLNQPQHF
TRBV6-6	TRBD1	few	TRBJ2-6	TGTGCCAGCAGTTACTCGAAAAGGATGCAGGGGGCGACTGGGGCCAACGTCCTGACTTTC	CASSYSKRMQGATGANVLTF
TRBV10-3	NA	NA	TRBJ2-1	TGTGCCATCAGTGTCGGGGTCCCCATGAATGAGCAGTTCTTC	CAISVGVPMNEQFF
TRBV5-1	NA	many	TRBJ2-1	TGCGCCAGCAGCTTGAACCAGGTCGGCGCCGAGCAGTTCTTC	CASSLNQVGAEQFF
TRBV30	TRBD1	few	TRBJ2-1	TGTGCCTGGAGTGTAGGAACAGGGGTTTATGAGCAGTTCTTC	CAWSVGTGVYEQFF
TRBV7-2	TRBD1	NA	TRBJ2-3	TGTGCCAGCAGCTGGCCGGGCGACAGGGGAACAGATACGCAGTATTTT	CASSWPGDRGTDTQYF
TRBV5-5	NA	NA	TRBJ2-7	TGTGCCAGCAGCTTGGGGGGGAAGAACGAGCAGTACTTC	CASSLGGKNEQYF
TRBV14	TRBD1	many	TRBJ1-1	TGTGCCAGCAGCCACGGCCTAACAGGGGGCACTGAAGCTTTCTTT	CASSHGLTGGTEAFF
TRBV5-6	TRBD1	NA	TRBJ1-6	TGTACCAGCAGGTTGGACAGGAATTCACCCCTCCACTTT	CTSRLDRNSPLHF
TRBV7-9	NA	NA	TRBJ2-7	TGTGCCAGCAGCTTAGAGGCGGCTAGCGAGCAGTACTTC	CASSLEAASEQYF
TRBV4-2	NA	many	TRBJ2-2	TGTGCCAGCAGCCAGAGCGACAGCACCGGGGAGCTGTTTTTT	CASSQSDSTGELFF
TRBV2	TRBD1	NA	TRBJ2-7	TGTGCCAGCAGTATCGACCGGGACAGGGTTTACGAGCAGTACTTC	CASSIDRDRVYEQYF
TRBV25-1	NA	NA	TRBJ2-7	TGTGCCAGCAGTGATTACGGGAGCTCCTACGAGCAGTACTTC	CASSDYGSSYEQYF
TRBV10-3	NA	many	TRBJ1-2	TGTGCCATCAGTGAGGCCACTCGGGAAGGCTACACCTTC	CAISEATREGYTF
TRBV19	NA	once	TRBJ1-5	TGTGCCAGTAGTATAGGCGAGGGGTTCGGTCAGCCCCAGCATTTT	CASSIGEGFGQPQHF
TRBV3-1	NA	many	TRBJ1-5	TGTGCCAGCAGCCACCTTAATCAGCCCCAGCATTTT	CASSHLNQPQHF
TRBV4-1	NA	many	TRBJ1-3	TGCGCCAGCAGCCAAGATCGCCAGGGTCTATCATTT	CASSQDRQGLSF
TRBV19	TRBD1	NA	TRBJ1-2	TGTGCCAGTAGCGGGACAGGGTTTGGCTACACCTTC	CASSGTGFGYTF
TRBV5-6	TRBD2	many	TRBJ2-1	TGTGCCAGCAGCGAGCGTAGCGGGAGCTCCTACAATGAGCAGTTCTTC	CASSERSGSSYNEQFF
TRBV2	TRBD2	few	TRBJ2-2	TGTGCCAGCAGCTCGCGCTCCGGACTAGCGGGGACCGCGAACACCGGGGAGCTGTTTTTT	CASSSRSGLAGTANTGELFF
TRBV15	TRBD2	NA	TRBJ2-1	TGTGCCACCAGCAGGACTTTAGCGGGGGTGGATGAGCAGTTCTTC	CATSRTLAGVDEQFF
TRBV19	NA	many	TRBJ1-1	TGTGCCAGTAACTCAGACCGTCCCACTGAAGCTTTCTTT	CASNSDRPTEAFF
TRBV2	NA	once	TRBJ2-7	TGTGCCAGCAGTGGACGGAGAGAGCAGTACTTC	CASSGRREQYF